This TCR beta chain comes out of a study of blood T cell repertoires in COVID-19. As for the study in general: COVID-19 samples collected from the United States, Italy and Spain covered acute and convalescent phases.

Trimming left V 4 bases short and J 8 bases short, with 11 bases between. The CDR3 is 12 residues long. Germline assignment: CDR1 LNHDA and CDR2 SQIVND (reference sequence). Recruits, aged roughly 18 to 89 years, lived in under 25 US areas. Clones were read by immunoSEQ multiplex PCR, and TCRdb kept only the in-frame ones, dropping some. The table records 200,000 to 250,000 clones, roughly 88% of them present only once. The V call is TRBV19, the J call TRBJ1-2, with D perhaps matching TRBD1 (5 bases). This receptor was obtained from a woman between 40 and 55 years old with acute COVID-19. The sample consisted of PBMCs or T cells enriched from blood (not recorded which). The CDR3 DNA is TGTGCCAGTAGTACACGGGGGAACGGCTACACCTTC. It specifies CASSTRGNGYTF.